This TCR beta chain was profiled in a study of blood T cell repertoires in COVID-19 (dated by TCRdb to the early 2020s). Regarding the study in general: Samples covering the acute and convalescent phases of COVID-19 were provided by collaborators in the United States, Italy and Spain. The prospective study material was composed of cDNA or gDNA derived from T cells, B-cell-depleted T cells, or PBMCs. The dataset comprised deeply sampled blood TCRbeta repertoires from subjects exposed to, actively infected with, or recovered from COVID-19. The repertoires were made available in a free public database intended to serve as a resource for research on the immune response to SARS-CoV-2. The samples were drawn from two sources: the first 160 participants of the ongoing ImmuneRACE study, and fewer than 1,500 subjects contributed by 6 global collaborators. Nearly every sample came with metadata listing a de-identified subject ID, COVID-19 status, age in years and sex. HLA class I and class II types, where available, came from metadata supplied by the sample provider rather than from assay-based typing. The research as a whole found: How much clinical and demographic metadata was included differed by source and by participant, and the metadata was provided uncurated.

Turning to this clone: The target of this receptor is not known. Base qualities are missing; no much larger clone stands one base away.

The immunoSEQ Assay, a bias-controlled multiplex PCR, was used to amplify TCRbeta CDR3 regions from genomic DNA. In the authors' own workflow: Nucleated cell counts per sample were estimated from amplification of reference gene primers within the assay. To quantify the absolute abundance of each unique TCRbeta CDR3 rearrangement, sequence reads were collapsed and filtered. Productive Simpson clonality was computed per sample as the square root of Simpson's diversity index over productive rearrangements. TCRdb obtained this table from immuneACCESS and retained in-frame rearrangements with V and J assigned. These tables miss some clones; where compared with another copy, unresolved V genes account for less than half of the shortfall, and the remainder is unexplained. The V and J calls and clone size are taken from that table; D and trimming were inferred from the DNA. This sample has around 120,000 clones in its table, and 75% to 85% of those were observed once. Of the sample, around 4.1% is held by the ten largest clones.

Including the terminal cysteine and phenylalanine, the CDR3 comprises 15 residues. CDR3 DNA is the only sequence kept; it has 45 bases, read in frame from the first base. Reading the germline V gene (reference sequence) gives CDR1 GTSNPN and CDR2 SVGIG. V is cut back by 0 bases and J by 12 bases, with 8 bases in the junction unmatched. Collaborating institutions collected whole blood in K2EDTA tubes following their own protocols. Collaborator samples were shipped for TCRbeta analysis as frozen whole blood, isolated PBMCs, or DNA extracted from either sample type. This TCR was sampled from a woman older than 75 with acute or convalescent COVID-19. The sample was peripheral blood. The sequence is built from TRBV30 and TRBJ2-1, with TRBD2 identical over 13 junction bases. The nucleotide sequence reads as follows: TGTGCCTGGAGTGTAGAGGGACTAGCGGGGTATATGCAGTTCTTC. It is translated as CAWSVEGLAGYMQFF.